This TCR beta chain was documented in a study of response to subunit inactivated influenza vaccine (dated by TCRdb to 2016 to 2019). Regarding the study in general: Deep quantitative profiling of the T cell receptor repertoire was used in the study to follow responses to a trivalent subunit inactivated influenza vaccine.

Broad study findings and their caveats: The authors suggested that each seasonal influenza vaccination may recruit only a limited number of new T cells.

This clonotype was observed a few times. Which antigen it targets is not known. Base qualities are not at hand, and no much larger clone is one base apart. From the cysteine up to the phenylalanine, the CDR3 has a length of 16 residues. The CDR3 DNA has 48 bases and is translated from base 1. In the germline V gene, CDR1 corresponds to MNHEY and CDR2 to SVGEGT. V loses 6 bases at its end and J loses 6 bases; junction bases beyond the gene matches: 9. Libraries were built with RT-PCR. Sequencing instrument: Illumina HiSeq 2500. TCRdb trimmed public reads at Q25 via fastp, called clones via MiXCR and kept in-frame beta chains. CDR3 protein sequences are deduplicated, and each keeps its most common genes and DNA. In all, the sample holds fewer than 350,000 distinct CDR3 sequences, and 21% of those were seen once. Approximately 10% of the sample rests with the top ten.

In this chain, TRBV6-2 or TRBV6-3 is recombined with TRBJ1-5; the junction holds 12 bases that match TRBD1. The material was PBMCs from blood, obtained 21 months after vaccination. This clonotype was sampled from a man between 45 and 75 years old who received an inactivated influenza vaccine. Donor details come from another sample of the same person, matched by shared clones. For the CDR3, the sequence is CASRPSGTGGVQPQHF. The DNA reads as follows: TGTGCCAGCAGACCGTCCGGGACAGGGGGCGTTCAGCCCCAGCATTTT.